The text below deals with one T cell receptor beta chain. Using immunoSEQ multiplex PCR, the repertoire was profiled, and TCRdb retains in-frame clones only, with some absent. Of over 60,000 clones listed, over 75% were seen once; the top ten hold over 35%. Germline values: CDR1 LGHNT, CDR2 FRNRAP. Trimming cost V 5 bases and J 3 bases; bases outside gene matches: 5. The CDR3 contains 14 residues. The data belong to a study of radiotherapy plus CTLA-4 blockade in lung cancer. The sample was peripheral blood, taken from a patient treated with radiotherapy plus ipilimumab. The clonotype originates from a human donor with non-small cell lung cancer that progressed on radiotherapy plus ipilimumab. The genes are TRBV12-5 and TRBJ1-2; 8 nucleotides align to TRBD1. The DNA of the CDR3 is TGTGCTAGTGGTACCGGACAGGGTTACTATGGCTACACCTTC. Translating it yields CASGTGQGYYGYTF.